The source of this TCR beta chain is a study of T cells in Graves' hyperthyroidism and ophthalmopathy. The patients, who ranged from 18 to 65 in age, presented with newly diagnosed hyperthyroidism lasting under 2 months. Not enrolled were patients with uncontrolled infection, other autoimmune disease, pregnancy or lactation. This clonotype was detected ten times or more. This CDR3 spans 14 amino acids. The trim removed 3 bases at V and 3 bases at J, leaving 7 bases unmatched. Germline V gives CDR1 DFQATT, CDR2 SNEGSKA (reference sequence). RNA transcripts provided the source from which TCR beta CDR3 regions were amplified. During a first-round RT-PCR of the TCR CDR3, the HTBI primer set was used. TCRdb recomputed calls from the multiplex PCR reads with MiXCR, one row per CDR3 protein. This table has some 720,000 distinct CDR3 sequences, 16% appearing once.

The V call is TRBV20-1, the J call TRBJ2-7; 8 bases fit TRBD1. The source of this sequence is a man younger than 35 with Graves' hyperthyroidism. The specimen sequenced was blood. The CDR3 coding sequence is TGCAGTGCTAGTAGGACAGGGTCGAACTACGAGCAGTACTTC. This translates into CSASRTGSNYEQYF.